The entry below describes one TCR beta chain. The sample belongs to a study of blood T cell repertoires in COVID-19. Study information: Collection of acute and convalescent COVID-19 samples took place in the United States, Italy and Spain. Sources were T cells, B-cell-depleted T cells, or PBMCs; the material itself was cDNA or gDNA.

Germline V gene sequence: CDR1 SGHRS, CDR2 YFSETQ. This CDR3 comprises 16 residues. With V trimmed by 2 bases and J by 2 bases, 8 bases remained unmatched. The authors' processing: Nucleated cell number was recorded as an estimate derived from reference gene primer amplification. Here immunoSEQ multiplex PCR was the method, and the copy in TCRdb shows in-frame clones only, minus some. That table is the source of V, J and clone size, and D and trimming were worked out from the DNA. Altogether more than 45,000 clones are present, about 89% being singletons, with the ten largest covering approximately 6%.

Material for sequencing was peripheral blood. This receptor was identified in a man aged 65 to 79 with active COVID-19. This chain links TRBV5-1 with TRBJ1-1; 8 nucleotides line up with TRBD1. CDR3: CASSFSTGTGNTEAFF. DNA for the CDR3: TGCGCCAGCAGCTTTTCTACCGGGACAGGTAACACTGAAGCTTTCTTT.